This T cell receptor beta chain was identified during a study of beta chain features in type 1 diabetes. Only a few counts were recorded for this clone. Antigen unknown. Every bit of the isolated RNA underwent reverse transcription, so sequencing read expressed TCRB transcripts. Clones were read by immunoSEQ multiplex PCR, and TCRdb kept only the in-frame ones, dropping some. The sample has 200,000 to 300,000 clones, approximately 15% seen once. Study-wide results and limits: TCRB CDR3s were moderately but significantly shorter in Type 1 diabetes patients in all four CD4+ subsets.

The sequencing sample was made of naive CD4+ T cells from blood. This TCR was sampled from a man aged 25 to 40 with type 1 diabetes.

The CDR3 reads CASSQGARGRLEGDTF. As DNA, the CDR3 is TGTGCCAGCAGCCAAGGGGCAAGGGGCCGACTTGAGGGGGACACCTTC. The chain has TRBV14 and TRBJ1-2; TRBD1 is a possible D gene (6 bases). The germline V gene has CDR1 SGHDN and CDR2 FVKESK. The CDR3 is 16 amino acids. V lost 1 base, J lost 12 bases, and 24 bases lay in between. Complete variable domain (other parts from reference TRBV14 and TRBJ1-2): EAGVTQFPSHSVIEKGQTVTLRCDPISGHDNLYWYRRVMGKEIKFLLHFVKESKQDESGMPNNRFLAERTGGTYSTLKVQPAELEDSGVYFCASSQGARGRLEGDTFGSGTRLTVV.